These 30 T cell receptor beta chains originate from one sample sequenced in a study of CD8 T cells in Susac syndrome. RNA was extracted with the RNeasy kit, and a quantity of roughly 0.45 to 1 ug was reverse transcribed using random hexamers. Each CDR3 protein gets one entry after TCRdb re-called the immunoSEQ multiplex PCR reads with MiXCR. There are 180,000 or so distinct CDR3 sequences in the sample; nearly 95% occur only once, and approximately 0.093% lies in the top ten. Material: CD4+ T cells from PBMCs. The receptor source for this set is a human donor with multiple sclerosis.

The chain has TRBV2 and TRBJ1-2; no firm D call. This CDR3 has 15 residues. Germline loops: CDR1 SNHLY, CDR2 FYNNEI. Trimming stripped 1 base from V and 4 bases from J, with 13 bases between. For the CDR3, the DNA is TGTGCCAGCAGTGAAGAGGACGGAGATTTCTATGGCTACACCTTC. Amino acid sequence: CASSEEDGDFYGYTF.

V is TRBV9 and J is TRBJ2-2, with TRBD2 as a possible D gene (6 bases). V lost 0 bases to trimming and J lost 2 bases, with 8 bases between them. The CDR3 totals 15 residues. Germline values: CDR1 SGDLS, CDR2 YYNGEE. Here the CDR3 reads CASSVASENTGELFF. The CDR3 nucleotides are TGTGCCAGCAGCGTAGCTAGCGAAAACACCGGGGAGCTGTTTTTT.

CDR3 sequence: CASSGRLDTYEQYF. DNA for the CDR3: TGTGCCAGCAGCGGGCGACTAGATACCTACGAGCAGTACTTC. The V call is TRBV7-6, the J call TRBJ2-7; D perhaps matches TRBD2 (6 bases). V lost 5 bases, J lost 2 bases, and 13 bases lay in between. Germline-derived CDR1 and CDR2 are SGHVS and FNYEAQ. CDR3 size: 14 residues.

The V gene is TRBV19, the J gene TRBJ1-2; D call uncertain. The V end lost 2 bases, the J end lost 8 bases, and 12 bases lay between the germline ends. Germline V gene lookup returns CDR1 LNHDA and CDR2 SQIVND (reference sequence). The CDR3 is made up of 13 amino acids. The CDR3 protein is CASSIRELTGYTF. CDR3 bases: TGTGCCAGTAGTATAAGGGAGCTGACGGGCTACACCTTC.

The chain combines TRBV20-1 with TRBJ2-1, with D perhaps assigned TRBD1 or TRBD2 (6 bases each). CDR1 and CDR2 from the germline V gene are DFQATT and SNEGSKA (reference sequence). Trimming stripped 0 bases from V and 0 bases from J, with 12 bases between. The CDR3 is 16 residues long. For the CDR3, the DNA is TGCAGTGCTAGAGATTGGGGGGCGAGCTCCTACAATGAGCAGTTCTTC. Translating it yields CSARDWGASSYNEQFF.

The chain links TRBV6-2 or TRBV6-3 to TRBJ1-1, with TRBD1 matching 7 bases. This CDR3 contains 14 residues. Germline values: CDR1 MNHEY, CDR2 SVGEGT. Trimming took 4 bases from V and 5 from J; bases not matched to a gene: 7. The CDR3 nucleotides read TGTGCCAGCAGTTCTAACAGGGGAAATACTGAAGCTTTCTTT. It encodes CASSSNRGNTEAFF.

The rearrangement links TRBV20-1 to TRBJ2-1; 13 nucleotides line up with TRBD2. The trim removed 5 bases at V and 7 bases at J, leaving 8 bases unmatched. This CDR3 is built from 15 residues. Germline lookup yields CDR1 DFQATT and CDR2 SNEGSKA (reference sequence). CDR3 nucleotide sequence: TGCAGTGCTCGCGATACTAGCGGGAGGGCGAATGAGCAGTTCTTC. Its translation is CSARDTSGRANEQFF.

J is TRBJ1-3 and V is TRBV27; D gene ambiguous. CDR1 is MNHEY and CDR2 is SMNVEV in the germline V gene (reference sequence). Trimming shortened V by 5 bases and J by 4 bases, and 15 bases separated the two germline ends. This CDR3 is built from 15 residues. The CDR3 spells CASSHRGFTGNTIYF. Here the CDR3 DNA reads TGTGCCAGCAGTCACCGTGGGTTCACGGGAAACACCATATATTTT.

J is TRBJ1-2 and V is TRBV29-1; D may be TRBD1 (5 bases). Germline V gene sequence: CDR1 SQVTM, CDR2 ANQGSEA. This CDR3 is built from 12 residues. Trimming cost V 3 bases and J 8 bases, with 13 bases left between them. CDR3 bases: TGCAGCGTTGACAGGGTTTCGGAGGGCTACACCTTC. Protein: CSVDRVSEGYTF. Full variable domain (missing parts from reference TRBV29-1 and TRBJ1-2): SAVISQKPSRDICQRGTSLTIQCQVDSQVTMMFWYRQQPGQSLTLIATANQGSEATYESGFVIDKFPISRPNLTFSTLTVSNMSPEDSSIYLCSVDRVSEGYTFGSGTRLTVV.

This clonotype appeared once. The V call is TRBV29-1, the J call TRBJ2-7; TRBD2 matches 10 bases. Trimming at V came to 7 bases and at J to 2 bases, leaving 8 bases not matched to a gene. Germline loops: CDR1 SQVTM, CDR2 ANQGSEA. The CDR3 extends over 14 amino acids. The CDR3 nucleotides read TGCAGCGGGGTCACAGCGGGAGGGACCTACGAGCAGTACTTC. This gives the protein CSGVTAGGTYEQYF.

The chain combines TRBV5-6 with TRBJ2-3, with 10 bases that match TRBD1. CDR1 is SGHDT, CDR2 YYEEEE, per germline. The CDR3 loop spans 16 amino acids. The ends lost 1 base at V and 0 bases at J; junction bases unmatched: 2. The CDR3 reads CASSLRGQGSTDTQYF. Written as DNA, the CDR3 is TGTGCCAGCAGCTTGAGGGGACAGGGGAGCACAGATACGCAGTATTTT.

The chain's CDR3 is CSAAEGGTEAFF. DNA for the CDR3: TGCAGCGCCGCAGAGGGAGGAACTGAAGCTTTCTTT. The V call is TRBV29-1, the J call TRBJ1-1; unclear D gene. The germline V gene has CDR1 SQVTM and CDR2 ANQGSEA. The CDR3 length is 12 residues. Trimming cost V 7 bases and J 5 bases, with 14 bases left between them.

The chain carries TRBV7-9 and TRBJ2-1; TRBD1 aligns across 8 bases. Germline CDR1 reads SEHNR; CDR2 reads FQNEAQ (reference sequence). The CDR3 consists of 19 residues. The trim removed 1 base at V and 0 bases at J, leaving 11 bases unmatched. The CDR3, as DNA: TGTGCCAGCAGCTTAGTGCATCATCACAGGGGGAGCTCCTACAATGAGCAGTTCTTC. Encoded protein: CASSLVHHHRGSSYNEQFF.

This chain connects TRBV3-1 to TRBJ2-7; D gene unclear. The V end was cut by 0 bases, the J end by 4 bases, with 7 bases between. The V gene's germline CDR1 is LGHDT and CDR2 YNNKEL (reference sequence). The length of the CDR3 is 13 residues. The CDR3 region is CASSQDRRYEQYF. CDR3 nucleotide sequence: TGTGCCAGCAGCCAAGATCGTAGGTACGAGCAGTACTTC.

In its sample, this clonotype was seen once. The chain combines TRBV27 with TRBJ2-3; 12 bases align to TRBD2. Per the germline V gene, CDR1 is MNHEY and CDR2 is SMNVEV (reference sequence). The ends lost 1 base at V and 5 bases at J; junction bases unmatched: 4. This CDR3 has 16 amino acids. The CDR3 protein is CASSLWASGRGDTQYF. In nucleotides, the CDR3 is TGTGCCAGCAGTTTATGGGCTAGCGGGAGGGGAGATACGCAGTATTTT.

CDR3 DNA: TGTGCCAGCAGCTTAGGGCCCGAGAAAGAGACCCAGTACTTC. This gives the protein CASSLGPEKETQYF. V and J are TRBV7-3 and TRBJ2-5; no clear D. Deletions cut 2 bases from V and 3 bases from J, with 10 bases between. The CDR3 has 14 amino acids. The germline V gene has CDR1 SGHTA and CDR2 FQGTGA.

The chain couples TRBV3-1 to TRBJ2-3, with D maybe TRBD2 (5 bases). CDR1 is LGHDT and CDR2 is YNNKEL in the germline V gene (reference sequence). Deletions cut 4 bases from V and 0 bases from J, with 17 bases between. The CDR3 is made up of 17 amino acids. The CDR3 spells CASSRKLSGPSTDTQYF. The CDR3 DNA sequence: TGTGCCAGCAGCCGAAAACTAAGCGGACCTAGCACAGATACGCAGTATTTT.

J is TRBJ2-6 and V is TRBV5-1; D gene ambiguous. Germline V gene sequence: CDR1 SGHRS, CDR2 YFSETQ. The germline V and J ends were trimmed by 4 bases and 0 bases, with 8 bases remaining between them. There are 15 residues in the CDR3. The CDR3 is CASSDHRSGANVLTF. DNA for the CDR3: TGCGCCAGCAGCGATCATCGCTCTGGGGCCAACGTCCTGACTTTC.

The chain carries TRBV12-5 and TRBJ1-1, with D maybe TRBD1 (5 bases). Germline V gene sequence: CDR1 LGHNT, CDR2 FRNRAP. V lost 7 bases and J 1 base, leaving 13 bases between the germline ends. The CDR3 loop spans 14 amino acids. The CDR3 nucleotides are TGTGCTAGTGCCCCGGACACGAAGAACACTGAAGCTTTCTTT. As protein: CASAPDTKNTEAFF.

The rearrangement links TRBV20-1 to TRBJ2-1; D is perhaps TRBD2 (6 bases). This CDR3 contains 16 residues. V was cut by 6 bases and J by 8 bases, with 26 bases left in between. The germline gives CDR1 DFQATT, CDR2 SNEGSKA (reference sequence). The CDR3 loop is CSALTPTLTSTDEQFF. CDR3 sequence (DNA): TGCAGTGCCCTAACTCCAACTTTAACTAGCACGGATGAGCAGTTCTTC.

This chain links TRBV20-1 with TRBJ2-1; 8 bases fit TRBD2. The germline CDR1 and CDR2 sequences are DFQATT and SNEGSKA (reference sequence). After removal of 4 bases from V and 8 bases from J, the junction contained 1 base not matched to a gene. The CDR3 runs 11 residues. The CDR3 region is CSAKRGYEQFF. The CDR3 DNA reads TGCAGTGCTAAGCGGGGGTATGAGCAGTTCTTC.

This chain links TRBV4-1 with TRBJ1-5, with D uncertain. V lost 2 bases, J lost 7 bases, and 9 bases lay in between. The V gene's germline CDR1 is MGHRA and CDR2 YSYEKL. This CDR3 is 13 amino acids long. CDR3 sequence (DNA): TGCGCCAGCAGCCAATTTCAGTTACAGCCCCAGCATTTT. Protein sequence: CASSQFQLQPQHF.

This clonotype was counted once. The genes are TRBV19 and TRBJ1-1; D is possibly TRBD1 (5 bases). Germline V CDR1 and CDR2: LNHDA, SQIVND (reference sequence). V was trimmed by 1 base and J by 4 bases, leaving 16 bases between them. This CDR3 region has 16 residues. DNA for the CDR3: TGTGCCAGTAGTATAGCTGCTTGGCAGGGAGGCACTGAAGCTTTCTTT. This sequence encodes CASSIAAWQGGTEAFF.

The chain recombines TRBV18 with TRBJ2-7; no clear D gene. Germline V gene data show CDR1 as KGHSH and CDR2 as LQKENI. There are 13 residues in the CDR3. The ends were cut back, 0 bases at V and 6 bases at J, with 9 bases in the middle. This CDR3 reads CASSPPAGTEQYF. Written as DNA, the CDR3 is TGTGCCAGCTCACCACCGGCAGGAACCGAGCAGTACTTC.

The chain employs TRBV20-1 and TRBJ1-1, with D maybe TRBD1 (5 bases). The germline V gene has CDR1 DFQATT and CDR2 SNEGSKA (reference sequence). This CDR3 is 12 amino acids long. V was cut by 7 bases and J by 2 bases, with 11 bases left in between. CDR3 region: CSVAQGNTEAFF. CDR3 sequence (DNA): TGCAGTGTAGCCCAGGGAAACACTGAAGCTTTCTTT.

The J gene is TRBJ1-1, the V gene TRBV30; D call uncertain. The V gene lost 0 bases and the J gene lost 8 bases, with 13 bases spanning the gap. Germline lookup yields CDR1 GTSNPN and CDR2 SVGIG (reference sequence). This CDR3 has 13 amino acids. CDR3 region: CAWSVRREGEAFF. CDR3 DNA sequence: TGTGCCTGGAGTGTACGTCGGGAGGGAGAAGCTTTCTTT.

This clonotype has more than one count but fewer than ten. CDR3 amino acids: CASSFWDRNTEAFF. The CDR3 DNA is TGTGCCAGCAGCTTTTGGGACAGGAACACTGAAGCTTTCTTT. V is TRBV5-6 and J is TRBJ1-1; 7 bases align to TRBD1. CDR1 and CDR2 (germline): SGHDT, YYEEEE. CDR3 length: 14 residues. The V and J ends lost 2 bases and 1 base, in that order; junction bases with no gene match: 2.

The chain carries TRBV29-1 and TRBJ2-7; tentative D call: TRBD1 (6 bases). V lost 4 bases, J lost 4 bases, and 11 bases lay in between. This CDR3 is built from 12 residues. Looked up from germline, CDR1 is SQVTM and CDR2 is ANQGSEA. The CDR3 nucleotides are TGCAGCGTTGGACAGGAGATTTACGAGCAGTACTTC. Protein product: CSVGQEIYEQYF.

CDR3 DNA sequence: TGTGCCAGCAGCCCCAGGAGCGGGGGAGAGACCCAGTACTTC. Encoded protein: CASSPRSGGETQYF. The V gene is TRBV3-1, the J gene TRBJ2-5, with 8 bases that match TRBD2. The CDR3 runs to 14 residues. Germline V lookup: CDR1 LGHDT, CDR2 YNNKEL (reference sequence). Unmatched junction bases numbered 5, after V lost 4 bases and J lost 4 bases.

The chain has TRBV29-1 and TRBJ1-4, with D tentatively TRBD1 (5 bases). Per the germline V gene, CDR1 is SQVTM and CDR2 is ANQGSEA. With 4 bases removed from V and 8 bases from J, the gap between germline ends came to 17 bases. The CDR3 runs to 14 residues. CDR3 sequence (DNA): TGCAGCGTTGGGAGGTCCGGGACCCCCGAAAAACTGTTTTTT. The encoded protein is CSVGRSGTPEKLFF. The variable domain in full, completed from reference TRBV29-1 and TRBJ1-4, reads SAVISQKPSRDICQRGTSLTIQCQVDSQVTMMFWYRQQPGQSLTLIATANQGSEATYESGFVIDKFPISRPNLTFSTLTVSNMSPEDSSIYLCSVGRSGTPEKLFFGSGTQLSVL.